These 31 T cell receptor beta chains were sequenced from one sample in a study of technical replicates of blood from several donors. The method was immunoSEQ multiplex PCR; TCRdb's version includes in-frame clones alone and lacks a portion of them. Of 75,000 to 90,000 clones detected, 85% to 95% appear once; the ten largest clones hold roughly 0.23%. The sample taken for sequencing was T cells isolated from PBMCs. These receptors were obtained from a human donor in good health.

The chain links TRBV7-9 to TRBJ1-1, with 7 nucleotides matching TRBD1. The CDR3 covers 13 residues. After removal of 5 bases from V and 11 bases from J, the junction contained 11 bases not matched to a gene. CDR1 and CDR2 from the germline V gene are SEHNR and FQNEAQ (reference sequence). The CDR3 coding sequence is TGTGCCAGCAGCCGAGACAGGGATGGGCTCGCTTTCTTT. It encodes CASSRDRDGLAFF.

The chain couples TRBV11-3 to TRBJ2-4; 11 bases line up with TRBD1. The germline V gene has CDR1 SGHNT and CDR2 YENEEA. The CDR3 totals 14 residues. Unmatched junction bases numbered 5, after V lost 5 bases and J lost 8 bases. CDR3 residues: CASSPGQGADIQYF. DNA for the CDR3: TGTGCCAGCAGCCCCGGACAGGGGGCGGACATTCAGTACTTC.

The chain is built from TRBV11-2 and TRBJ2-1; the D is unclear. Trimming took 4 bases from V and 12 from J, leaving 13 bases between them. The CDR3 contains 12 residues. Germline assignment: CDR1 SGHAT and CDR2 FQNNGV. As DNA, the CDR3 is TGTGCCAGCAGCTGGCACACTAAAGGGCAGTTCTTC. It encodes CASSWHTKGQFF.

This clone was recorded once. The rearrangement links TRBV11-2 to TRBJ2-1, with 7 positions matching TRBD2. Germline V gene lookup returns CDR1 SGHAT and CDR2 FQNNGV. The CDR3 is 17 residues long. V lost 5 bases and J lost 5; bases outside the gene matches: 15. The CDR3 is CASSTITSVQGNNEQFF. CDR3 in DNA: TGTGCCAGCAGCACCATAACTAGCGTCCAAGGTAACAATGAGCAGTTCTTC.

The J gene is TRBJ1-1, the V gene TRBV28; D unresolved. CDR3 length equals 14 residues. CDR1 is MDHEN, CDR2 SYDVKM, per germline. V lost 5 bases and J lost 1, with 11 bases in between. The CDR3 sequence: CASSPPRGNTEAFF. The CDR3 nucleotides are TGTGCCAGCAGTCCGCCTCGCGGGAACACTGAAGCTTTCTTT.

V is TRBV7-9 and J is TRBJ1-6; no definite D call. Trimming removed 5 bases from V and 7 bases from J, with 9 bases in between. CDR1 and CDR2 (germline): SEHNR, FQNEAQ (reference sequence). CDR3 length: 13 amino acids. CDR3 DNA: TGTGCCAGCAGCCTCGCCGAGAATTCACCCCTCCACTTT. It encodes CASSLAENSPLHF.

The chain combines TRBV6-5 with TRBJ1-1; D is uncertain. Per the germline V gene, CDR1 is MNHEY and CDR2 is SVGAGI. The CDR3 consists of 11 residues. V lost 6 bases, J lost 2 bases, and 4 bases lay in between. The CDR3 bases are TGTGCCAGCAGACTAAACACTGAAGCTTTCTTT. Protein sequence: CASRLNTEAFF.

In this sample, this clone turned up once. This rearrangement joins TRBV19 to TRBJ1-1, with 8 bases lining up with TRBD1. The CDR3 extends over 14 amino acids. Germline lookup yields CDR1 LNHDA and CDR2 SQIVND (reference sequence). With 5 bases clipped from V and 3 bases from J, the junction kept 5 bases outside the gene matches. In DNA, the CDR3 is TGTGCCAGTAGTTCCCGACAGGGGTACACTGAAGCTTTCTTT. This translates into CASSSRQGYTEAFF. The variable domain in full, with the rest retrieved from reference TRBV19 and TRBJ1-1, is DGGITQSPKYLFRKEGQNVTLSCEQNLNHDAMYWYRQDPGQGLRLIYYSQIVNDFQKGDIAEGYSVSREKKESFPLTVTSAQKNPTAFYLCASSSRQGYTEAFFGQGTRLTVV.

The chain employs TRBV19 and TRBJ1-2; D perhaps matches TRBD1 (6 bases). The CDR3 is made up of 11 amino acids. Germline CDR1 and CDR2: LNHDA and SQIVND (reference sequence). The V end was cut by 10 bases, the J end by 4 bases, with 10 bases between. The CDR3 DNA follows: TGTGCCATGAAGGACAGCTATGGCTACACCTTC. This codes for CAMKDSYGYTF.

The V gene is TRBV18, the J gene TRBJ2-6; TRBD1 matches 7 bases. V lost 3 bases and J lost 0; bases outside the gene matches: 2. Germline V gives CDR1 KGHSH, CDR2 LQKENI. This CDR3 comprises 16 residues. CDR3 in amino acids: CASSPGTASGANVLTF. In DNA, the CDR3 is TGTGCCAGCTCACCCGGGACAGCCTCTGGGGCCAACGTCCTGACTTTC.

The chain combines TRBV4-2 with TRBJ2-2; 15 positions match TRBD2. Trimming took 2 bases from V and 7 from J; bases not matched to a gene: 8. The CDR3 runs to 18 residues. CDR1 is LGHNA and CDR2 is YNFKEQ in the germline V gene. The CDR3 protein is CASSQRTSGGAAVGELFF. The DNA of the CDR3 is TGTGCCAGCAGCCAACGGACTAGCGGGGGGGCCGCGGTCGGGGAGCTGTTTTTT.

The CDR3 DNA follows: TGTGCCAGCAGCTCGGGACTAGCGGTAGGAATTGGAGAGACCCAGTACTTC. Translation gives CASSSGLAVGIGETQYF. This chain connects TRBV7-9 to TRBJ2-5; TRBD2 matches 11 bases. The length of the CDR3 is 17 residues. V shed 4 bases and J 4 bases; nucleotides not matched to a gene: 11. From germline, CDR1 is SEHNR and CDR2 FQNEAQ (reference sequence). The entire variable domain, with the rest obtained from reference TRBV7-9 and TRBJ2-5, is as follows: DTGVSQNPRHKITKRGQNVTFRCDPISEHNRLYWYRQTLGQGPEFLTYFQNEAQLEKSRLLSDRFSAERPKGSFSTLEIQRTEQGDSAMYLCASSSGLAVGIGETQYFGPGTRLLVL.

A single count supports this clone. J is TRBJ2-7 and V is TRBV29-1, with TRBD1 matching 7 bases. This CDR3 spans 15 amino acids. V was pared by 6 bases and J by 0 bases, with 11 bases of the junction left unmatched. Germline V gene data show CDR1 as SQVTM and CDR2 as ANQGSEA. CDR3 amino acids: CSVLATGPDSYEQYF. The CDR3 bases are TGCAGCGTCCTCGCGACAGGGCCGGACTCCTACGAGCAGTACTTC.

This sequence joins TRBV15 and TRBJ2-5; 9 bases fit TRBD1. After removal of 5 bases from V and 5 bases from J, the junction contained 12 bases not matched to a gene. The CDR3 runs to 16 residues. The germline V gene has CDR1 LNHNV and CDR2 YYDKDF (reference sequence). CDR3 nucleotides: TGTGCCACCAGCCACCTGGGACAGGGAATCGAGGAGACCCAGTACTTC. It is translated as CATSHLGQGIEETQYF.

The chain is built from TRBV27 and TRBJ2-7; D perhaps matches TRBD2 (6 bases). Germline V lookup: CDR1 MNHEY, CDR2 SMNVEV (reference sequence). CDR3 length: 14 amino acids. Trimming cost V 6 bases and J 4 bases, with 16 bases left between them. This chain's CDR3 is CASSEPGLPYEQYF. The CDR3 region has the DNA TGTGCCAGCAGCGAGCCGGGACTGCCTTACGAGCAGTACTTC.

The chain links TRBV11-2 to TRBJ1-2, with D possibly TRBD1 on 6 matching bases. Trimming took off 4 bases at V and 4 bases at J, with 19 bases between the two ends. Per the germline V gene, CDR1 is SGHAT and CDR2 is FQNNGV. CDR3 length equals 16 residues. CDR3 protein: CASSSRMTGHIYGYTF. In nucleotides, the CDR3 is TGTGCCAGCAGCTCCCGAATGACGGGACATATCTATGGCTACACCTTC.

The chain uses TRBV2 and TRBJ2-2; D is ambiguous. Germline values: CDR1 SNHLY, CDR2 FYNNEI. The CDR3 has 13 residues. Trimming removed 3 bases from V and 10 bases from J, with 12 bases in between. In DNA form, the CDR3 reads TGTGCCAGCAGTGATAACGGAGTGGTGGAGCTGTTTTTT. Protein sequence: CASSDNGVVELFF.

The chain has TRBV7-8 and TRBJ2-7; 9 nucleotides agree with TRBD1. The CDR3 is 18 amino acids. V dropped 4 bases and J dropped 1; count of bases not matched to a gene: 14. Germline V gene lookup returns CDR1 SGHVS and CDR2 FQNEAQ. The CDR3 nucleotides are TGTGCCAGCAGCTACTCTCCCGGGACAGGGTTGGTGTCCTACGAGCAGTACTTC. Translated: CASSYSPGTGLVSYEQYF. Full variable domain (rest looked up from reference TRBV7-8 and TRBJ2-7): GAGVSQSPRYKVAKRGQDVALRCDPISGHVSLFWYQQALGQGPEFLTYFQNEAQLDKSGLPSDRFFAERPEGSVSTLKIQRTQQEDSAVYLCASSYSPGTGLVSYEQYFGPGTRLTVT.

The gene calls are TRBV2 and TRBJ2-7; 9 bases fit TRBD1. V dropped 6 bases and J dropped 2; count of bases not matched to a gene: 2. This CDR3 contains 13 residues. Per the germline V gene, CDR1 is SNHLY and CDR2 is FYNNEI. CDR3 nucleotide sequence: TGTGCCAGCAGGGGACAGGGTACCTACGAGCAGTACTTC. As protein: CASRGQGTYEQYF.

This rearrangement joins TRBV2 to TRBJ2-7, with D perhaps TRBD1 (6 bases). Germline assignment: CDR1 SNHLY and CDR2 FYNNEI. Between the trimmed V and J ends, which lost 0 bases and 2 bases, there was a span of 11 bases. CDR3 size: 15 residues. DNA for the CDR3: TGTGCCAGCAGTGAAGCGTGGGGGCCGACCTACGAGCAGTACTTC. It encodes CASSEAWGPTYEQYF.

V gene TRBV28 combines with J gene TRBJ2-5; weak D call: TRBD1 (5 bases). V dropped 5 bases and J dropped 5 bases, with 12 bases sitting between them. This CDR3 region has 13 residues. CDR1 is MDHEN and CDR2 is SYDVKM in the germline V gene. The CDR3 protein is CASSIRVKETQYF. CDR3 bases: TGTGCCAGCAGTATCAGGGTAAAGGAGACCCAGTACTTC.

This CDR3 reads CASSGTGRDTEAFF. The CDR3 coding sequence is TGTGCCAGCAGTGGAACTGGGAGAGACACTGAAGCTTTCTTT. The V and J genes are TRBV2 and TRBJ1-1; D call uncertain. V lost 4 bases and J lost 3, with 12 bases in between. The length of the CDR3 is 14 residues. Germline V gene data show CDR1 as SNHLY and CDR2 as FYNNEI.

This clone was found once. This sequence joins TRBV29-1 and TRBJ2-7; the match to TRBD1 covers 9 bases. The CDR3 has 17 amino acids. The V segment lost 4 bases and the J segment 7 bases; nucleotides outside the gene matches: 20. The germline V gene encodes CDR1 SQVTM and CDR2 ANQGSEA. In DNA, the CDR3 is TGCAGCGTTGCCAGACAATCGGTGGGACAGGGAGGGAGTGAGCAGTACTTC. Translated, it gives CSVARQSVGQGGSEQYF.

The table lists this clone with a count of one. This sequence joins TRBV4-2 and TRBJ2-1; 9 positions match TRBD2. Germline values: CDR1 LGHNA, CDR2 YNFKEQ. The CDR3 contains 17 residues. V was pared by 0 bases and J by 4 bases, with 7 bases of the junction left unmatched. The CDR3 loop reads CASSQDWGLAAYNEQFF. As DNA, the CDR3 is TGTGCCAGCAGCCAAGATTGGGGACTAGCAGCGTACAATGAGCAGTTCTTC.

V usage is TRBV6-5 and J usage is TRBJ2-7; 7 bases map to TRBD1. Trimming took 5 bases from V and 0 from J; bases not matched to a gene: 4. CDR1 MNHEY and CDR2 SVGAGI come from the germline V gene. This CDR3 contains 14 residues. The CDR3 region has the DNA TGTGCCAGCAGTAAGGGGACAGTCTCCTACGAGCAGTACTTC. This sequence encodes CASSKGTVSYEQYF.

This CDR3 is CASSEVMGLAGAYTDTQYF. The CDR3 DNA sequence: TGTGCCAGCAGTGAAGTTATGGGACTAGCGGGGGCCTACACAGATACGCAGTATTTT. The V and J genes are TRBV6-1 and TRBJ2-3; 14 bases match TRBD2. The CDR3 spans 19 residues. The V and J ends lost 1 base and 2 bases, in that order; junction bases with no gene match: 8. Germline loops: CDR1 MNHNS, CDR2 SASEGT.

This clone was counted a single time. The rearrangement links TRBV16 to TRBJ1-1; 7 nucleotides match TRBD1. In germline, CDR1 is KGHSY, CDR2 FQNENV. The junction had 5 bases not matched to a gene; V was cut back by 5 bases and J by 2 bases. The CDR3 runs to 14 residues. The CDR3 is CASSSGTDNTEAFF. CDR3 sequence (DNA): TGTGCCAGCAGCTCCGGGACAGACAACACTGAAGCTTTCTTT.

The CDR3: CAWSVRDSSYNSPLHF. CDR3 bases: TGTGCCTGGAGTGTACGGGATAGCTCCTATAATTCACCCCTCCACTTT. V is TRBV30 and J is TRBJ1-6; D uncertain. The CDR3 runs to 16 residues. Looked up from germline, CDR1 is GTSNPN and CDR2 is SVGIG (reference sequence). Trimming took 0 bases from V and 0 from J, leaving 9 bases between them.

The DNA of the CDR3 is TGTGCCAGCACCCCGGACAACCAAGAGACCCAGTACTTC. Its protein is CASTPDNQETQYF. This chain links TRBV6-5 with TRBJ2-5; possibly TRBD1 for D (5 bases). With 7 bases removed from V and 0 bases from J, the gap between germline ends came to 9 bases. This CDR3 has 13 residues. CDR1 and CDR2 (germline): MNHEY, SVGAGI.

V usage is TRBV5-1 and J usage is TRBJ2-7; possible D gene TRBD1, 5 bases. The CDR3 length is 15 residues. V was pared by 5 bases and J by 1 base, with 16 bases between. CDR1 and CDR2 from the germline V gene are SGHRS and YFSETQ. In DNA, the CDR3 is TGCGCCAGCAGAGTGTCGACAGTCCTTTCCTACGAGCAGTACTTC. Translating it yields CASRVSTVLSYEQYF.

The chain uses TRBV30 and TRBJ2-3; TRBD2 is a possible D gene (6 bases). CDR1 is GTSNPN, CDR2 SVGIG, per germline (reference sequence). The CDR3 contains 14 residues. The V and J ends lost 5 bases and 8 bases respectively, with 20 bases between them. The CDR3 sequence is CAWLPGLARGTQYF. CDR3 coding DNA: TGTGCCTGGCTGCCGGGACTTGCAAGGGGTACGCAGTATTTT.